The clone carrying this T cell receptor (beta chain) has a handful of counts. Its antigen is undetermined. These data belong to a study of post-analysis software for immune sequencing data. The study's findings and limits: Elevated frequency relative to controls characterized several TRBV segments in patients, TRBV5-6, TRBV5-1 and TRBV20-1 among them. There was significantly lower normalized Chao1 diversity in multiple sclerosis patients than in controls.

Included in the TCR beta cDNA libraries were unique molecular identifiers. TCRdb reprocessed the PCR reads with MiXCR, giving one entry per CDR3 protein. The table lists approximately 660,000 distinct CDR3 sequences, approximately 60% of them singletons. The CDR3 is 11 residues long. Per germline, CDR1 MGHDK and CDR2 SYGVNS. The V gene lost 4 bases and the J gene lost 9 bases, with 7 bases spanning the gap. Source material: blood. The sequence came from a girl aged 2-9 years with multiple sclerosis. The chain joins TRBV25-1 to TRBJ2-1; D is ambiguous. The CDR3 coding sequence is TGTGCCAGCAGTGGTAGAACTGAGCAGTTCTTC. Residues: CASSGRTEQFF.